This is a list of T cell receptor beta chains from one sample in a study of T-cell reconstitution after alpha-beta-depleted transplantation in children. From the PCR reads, TCRdb called clonotypes with MiXCR, one entry per CDR3 protein. Of a few hundred thousand distinct CDR3 sequences listed, about 9.6% were seen once; the top ten hold around 5.1%. The input for sequencing was PBMCs from the stem cell graft donor, taken from the stem cell graft. These TCRs come from a human donor who donated a stem cell graft to a child with SCID. The CDR3 runs from the conserved cysteine through the conserved F or W. The D gene is left open where the match is weak. Some rows mark clone size as missing; the rest say once, few, many or name a class of expanded clone.

d_call: .
j_call: TRBJ2-7
clone_size: .
v_call: TRBV11-2
cdr3_nt: TGTGCCAGCAGCTTACGGGCGGAAAACTCCTACGAGCGGTACTTC
cdr3_aa: CASSLRAENSYERYF

d_call: .
j_call: TRBJ2-3
clone_size: many
v_call: TRBV7-2
cdr3_nt: TGTGCCAGCAGCTGGTACAACACAGATACGCAGTATTTT
cdr3_aa: CASSWYNTDTQYF

d_call: .
j_call: TRBJ2-7
clone_size: many
v_call: TRBV5-5
cdr3_nt: TGTGCCAGCAGTTCGGGACGCTTGGCCTCCGAGCAGTACTTC
cdr3_aa: CASSSGRLASEQYF

d_call: TRBD1
j_call: TRBJ1-1
clone_size: many
v_call: TRBV18
cdr3_nt: TGTGCCAGCTCACCAGGGACAGGGTGGGTTAACACTGAAGCTTTCTTT
cdr3_aa: CASSPGTGWVNTEAFF

d_call: .
j_call: TRBJ1-1
clone_size: many
v_call: TRBV5-1
cdr3_nt: TGCGCCAGCAGCCAGACAGCAGGCATGAACACTGAAGCTTTCTTT
cdr3_aa: CASSQTAGMNTEAFF

d_call: .
j_call: TRBJ1-4
clone_size: many
v_call: TRBV5-1
cdr3_nt: TGCGCCAGCAGCTTGACAGGGACTCCGAATGAAAAACTGTTTTTT
cdr3_aa: CASSLTGTPNEKLFF

d_call: .
j_call: TRBJ1-2
clone_size: .
v_call: TRBV7-9
cdr3_nt: TGTGCCAGCAGAAAGGGACCGGTCTATGGCTACACCTTC
cdr3_aa: CASRKGPVYGYTF

d_call: .
j_call: TRBJ2-3
clone_size: many
v_call: TRBV20-1
cdr3_nt: TGCAGTGCTAGAGTGCCCCCGGCCACCTCGGGCACAGATACGCAGTATTTT
cdr3_aa: CSARVPPATSGTDTQYF

d_call: .
j_call: TRBJ2-1
clone_size: many
v_call: TRBV5-1
cdr3_nt: TGCGCCAGCAGCTTGGGGCCGGGGGGCGCCTACAATGAGCAGTTCTTC
cdr3_aa: CASSLGPGGAYNEQFF

d_call: TRBD1
j_call: TRBJ1-1
clone_size: many
v_call: TRBV7-9
cdr3_nt: TGTGCCAGCAGCAACCGGGACAGACTTATGAACACTGAAGCTTTCTTT
cdr3_aa: CASSNRDRLMNTEAFF

d_call: .
j_call: TRBJ1-1
clone_size: many
v_call: TRBV27
cdr3_nt: TGTGCCAGCAGTTCCTTACAGCGCATGAACACTGAAGCTTTCTTT
cdr3_aa: CASSSLQRMNTEAFF

d_call: .
j_call: TRBJ2-1
clone_size: many
v_call: TRBV2
cdr3_nt: TGTGCCAGCAGTGAAGGGACTCATCAAAACAATGAGCAGTTCTTC
cdr3_aa: CASSEGTHQNNEQFF

d_call: TRBD2
j_call: TRBJ2-3
clone_size: many
v_call: TRBV7-2
cdr3_nt: TGTGCCAGCAGCTTAAGGCCTAGCGGGGGGGCAGATACGCAGTATTTT
cdr3_aa: CASSLRPSGGADTQYF

d_call: .
j_call: TRBJ2-1
clone_size: many
v_call: TRBV20-1
cdr3_nt: TGCAGTGCTCCAGATATCGGGAGCTCCTACAATGAGCAGTTCTTC
cdr3_aa: CSAPDIGSSYNEQFF

d_call: .
j_call: TRBJ2-6
clone_size: many
v_call: TRBV5-1
cdr3_nt: TGCGCCAGCCGCGACCCCTCTGGGGCCAACGTCCTGACTTTC
cdr3_aa: CASRDPSGANVLTF